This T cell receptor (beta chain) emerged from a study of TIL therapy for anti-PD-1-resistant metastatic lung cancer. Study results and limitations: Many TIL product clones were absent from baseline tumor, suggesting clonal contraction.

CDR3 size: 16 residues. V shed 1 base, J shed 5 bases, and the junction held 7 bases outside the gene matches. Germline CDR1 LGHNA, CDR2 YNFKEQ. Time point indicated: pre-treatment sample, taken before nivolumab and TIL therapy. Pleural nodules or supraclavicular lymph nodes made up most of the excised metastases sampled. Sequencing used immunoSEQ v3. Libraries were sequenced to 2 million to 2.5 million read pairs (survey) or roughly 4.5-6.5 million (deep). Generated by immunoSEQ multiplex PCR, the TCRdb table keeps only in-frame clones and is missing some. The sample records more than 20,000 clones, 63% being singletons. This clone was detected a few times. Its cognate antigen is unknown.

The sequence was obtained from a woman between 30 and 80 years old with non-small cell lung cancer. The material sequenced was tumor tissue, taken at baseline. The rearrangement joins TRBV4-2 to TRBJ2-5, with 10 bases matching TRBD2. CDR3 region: CASSQASGGQRETQYF. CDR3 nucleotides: TGTGCCAGCAGCCAAGCTAGCGGGGGACAGCGGGAGACCCAGTACTTC.